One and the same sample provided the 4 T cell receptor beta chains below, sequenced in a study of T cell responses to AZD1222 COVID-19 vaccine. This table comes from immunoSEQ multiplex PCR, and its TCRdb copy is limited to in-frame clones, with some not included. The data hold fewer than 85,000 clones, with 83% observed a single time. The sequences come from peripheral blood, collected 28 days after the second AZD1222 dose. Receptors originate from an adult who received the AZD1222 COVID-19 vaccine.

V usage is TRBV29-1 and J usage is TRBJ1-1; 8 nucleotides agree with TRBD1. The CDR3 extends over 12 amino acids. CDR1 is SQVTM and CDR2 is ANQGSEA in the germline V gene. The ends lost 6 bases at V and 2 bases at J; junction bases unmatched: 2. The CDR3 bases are TGCAGCGTCGGACAGGGCAACACTGAAGCTTTCTTT. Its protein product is CSVGQGNTEAFF.

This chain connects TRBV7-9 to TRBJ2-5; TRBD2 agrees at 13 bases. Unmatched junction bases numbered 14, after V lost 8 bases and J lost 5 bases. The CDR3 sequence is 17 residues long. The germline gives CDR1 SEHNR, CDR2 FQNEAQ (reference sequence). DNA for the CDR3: TGTGCCAGCCGCACCCTACTAGCGGGAGGGGACGGGGAGACCCAGTACTTC. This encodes CASRTLLAGGDGETQYF.

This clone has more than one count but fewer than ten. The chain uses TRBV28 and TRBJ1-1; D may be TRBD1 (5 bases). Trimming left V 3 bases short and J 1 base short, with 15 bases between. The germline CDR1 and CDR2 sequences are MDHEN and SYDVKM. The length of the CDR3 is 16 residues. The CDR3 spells CASSFSLRDRNTEAFF. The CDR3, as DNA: TGTGCCAGCAGTTTTTCTCTGCGCGACAGGAACACTGAAGCTTTCTTT. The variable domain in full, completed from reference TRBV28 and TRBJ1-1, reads DVKVTQSSRYLVKRTGEKVFLECVQDMDHENMFWYRQDPGLGLRLIYFSYDVKMKEKGDIPEGYSVSREKKERFSLILESASTNQTSMYLCASSFSLRDRNTEAFFGQGTRLTVV.

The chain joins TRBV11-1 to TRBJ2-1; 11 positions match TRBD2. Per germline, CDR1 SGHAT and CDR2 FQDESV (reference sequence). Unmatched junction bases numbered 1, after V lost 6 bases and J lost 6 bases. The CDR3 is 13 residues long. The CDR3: CASRLAGANEQFF. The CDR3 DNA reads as TGTGCCAGCAGACTAGCGGGAGCCAATGAGCAGTTCTTC. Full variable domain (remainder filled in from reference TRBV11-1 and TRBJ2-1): EAEVAQSPRYKITEKSQAVAFWCDPISGHATLYWYRQILGQGPELLVQFQDESVVDDSQLPKDRFSAERLKGVDSTLKIQPAELGDSAMYLCASRLAGANEQFFGPGTRLTVL.